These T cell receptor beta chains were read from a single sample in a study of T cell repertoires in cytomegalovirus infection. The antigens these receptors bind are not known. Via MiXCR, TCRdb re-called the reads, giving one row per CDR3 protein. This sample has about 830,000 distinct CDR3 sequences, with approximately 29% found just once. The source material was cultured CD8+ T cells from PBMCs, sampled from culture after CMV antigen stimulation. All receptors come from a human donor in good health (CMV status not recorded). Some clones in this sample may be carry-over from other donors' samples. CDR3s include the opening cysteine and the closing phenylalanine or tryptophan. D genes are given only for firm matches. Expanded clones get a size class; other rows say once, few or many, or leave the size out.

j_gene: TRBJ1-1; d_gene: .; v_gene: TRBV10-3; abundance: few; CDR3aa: CAISLGAAGAGTEAFF; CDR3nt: TGTGCCATCAGCTTGGGGGCAGCCGGAGCCGGGACCGAAGCTTTCTTT
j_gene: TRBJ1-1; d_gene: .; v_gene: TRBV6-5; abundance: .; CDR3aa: CASSYSPGVANGEAFF; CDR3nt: TGTGCCAGCAGTTACTCGCCAGGGGTTGCGAACGGTGAAGCTTTCTTT
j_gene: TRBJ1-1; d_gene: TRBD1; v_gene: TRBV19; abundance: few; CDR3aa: CASSMDRGTEAFF; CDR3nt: TGTGCCAGTAGTATGGACAGGGGGACTGAAGCTTTCTTT
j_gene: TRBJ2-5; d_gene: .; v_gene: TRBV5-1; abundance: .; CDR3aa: CASSPEQQGWETQYF; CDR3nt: TGCGCCAGCAGCCCGGAACAACAGGGTTGGGAGACCCAGTACTTC
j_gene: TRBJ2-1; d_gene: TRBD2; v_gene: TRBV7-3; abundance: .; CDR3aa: CASSSGTSSSEQFF; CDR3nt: TGTGCCAGCAGCTCTGGGACTAGCAGTTCTGAGCAGTTCTTC
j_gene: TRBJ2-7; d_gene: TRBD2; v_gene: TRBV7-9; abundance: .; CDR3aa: CASSIASGDPYEQYF; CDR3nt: TGTGCCAGCAGCATCGCTAGCGGGGACCCTTACGAGCAGTACTTC
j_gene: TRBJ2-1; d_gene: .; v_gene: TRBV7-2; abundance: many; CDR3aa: CASSLYTGLEGFF; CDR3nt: TGTGCCAGCAGCTTGTACACCGGGCTCGAAGGGTTCTTC
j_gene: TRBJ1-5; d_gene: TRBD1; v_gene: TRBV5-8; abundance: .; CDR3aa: CASSLITGQGLYSNQPQHF; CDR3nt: TGTGCCAGCAGCCTCATCACGGGACAGGGCCTTTATAGCAATCAGCCCCAGCATTTT
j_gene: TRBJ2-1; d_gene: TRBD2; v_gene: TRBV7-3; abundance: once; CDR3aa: CASSAQRLANYNEQFF; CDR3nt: TGTGCCAGCAGCGCCCAACGACTAGCAAACTACAATGAGCAGTTCTTC
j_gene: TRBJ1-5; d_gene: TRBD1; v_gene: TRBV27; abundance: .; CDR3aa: CASRPRQGNGNQPQHF; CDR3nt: TGTGCCAGCAGACCCAGACAGGGTAATGGCAATCAGCCCCAGCATTTT
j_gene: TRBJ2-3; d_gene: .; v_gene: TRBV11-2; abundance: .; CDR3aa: CASTGQGEDTQYF; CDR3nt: TGTGCCAGCACGGGCCAGGGCGAAGATACGCAGTATTTT
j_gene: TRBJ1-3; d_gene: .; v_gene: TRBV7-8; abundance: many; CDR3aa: CASSLRDSGNTIYF; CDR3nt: TGTGCCAGCAGCTTACGGGACTCTGGAAACACCATATATTTT
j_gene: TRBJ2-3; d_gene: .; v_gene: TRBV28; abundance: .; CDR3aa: CASSFTSLTDTQYF; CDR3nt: TGTGCCAGCAGTTTTACTAGCCTCACAGATACGCAGTATTTT
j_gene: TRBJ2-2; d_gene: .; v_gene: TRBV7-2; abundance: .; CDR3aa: CASSLVFYDRLGNTGELFF; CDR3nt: TGTGCCAGCAGCTTAGTATTTTACGACCGGCTTGGGAACACCGGGGAGCTGTTTTTT